This T cell receptor (beta chain) comes out of a study of blood T cell repertoires in COVID-19. Here immunoSEQ multiplex PCR was the method, and the copy in TCRdb shows in-frame clones only, minus some. The sample includes tens of thousands of clones, 90% to 95% seen only once; the top ten take over 1.5%. The TCR originated in a woman aged 45-60 years in a cohort sampled during active COVID-19. Sequencing was done on a sample of peripheral blood.

The CDR3, as DNA: TGTGCCAGCTCACAACTAGCGGGAGAAACGGATACGCAGTATTTT. It yields the protein CASSQLAGETDTQYF. The chain recombines TRBV18 with TRBJ2-3; 11 bases line up with TRBD2. V dropped 4 bases and J dropped 6; count of bases not matched to a gene: 6. The CDR3 sequence is 15 residues long. Per germline, CDR1 KGHSH and CDR2 LQKENI.